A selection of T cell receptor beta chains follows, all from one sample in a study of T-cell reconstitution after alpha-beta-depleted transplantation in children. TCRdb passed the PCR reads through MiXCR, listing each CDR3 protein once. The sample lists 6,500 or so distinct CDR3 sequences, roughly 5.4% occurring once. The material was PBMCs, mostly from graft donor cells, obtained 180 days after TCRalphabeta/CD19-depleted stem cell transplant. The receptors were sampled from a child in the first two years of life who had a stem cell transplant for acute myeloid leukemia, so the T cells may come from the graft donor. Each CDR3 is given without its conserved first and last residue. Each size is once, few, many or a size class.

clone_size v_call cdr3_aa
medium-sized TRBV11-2 ASSLASDRGREQY
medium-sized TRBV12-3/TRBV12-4 ASSLSRGEETQY
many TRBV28 ASSLGQGFGRDYGYT
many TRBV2 ASSGGEGQKTQY
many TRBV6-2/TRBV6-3 ASSYSTYYGYT
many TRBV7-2 ASSPSRGPTNYGYT
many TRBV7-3 ASSLFHGGGPPPTDTQY
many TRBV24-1 ATSDIYRDSGDTQY
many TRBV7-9 ASSLADRVTEAF
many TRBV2 ASTGRAGNEQF